Below, 32 T cell receptor beta chains from the same sample are listed, as sequenced in a study of chemoradiotherapy in HPV16-positive cancers. Data came from immunoSEQ multiplex PCR; TCRdb stores just in-frame clones and leaves some out. The data show about 32,000 clones, 70% to 90% seen once. The sample consisted of blood, taken from a patient who underwent chemoradiotherapy. These receptors came from a human donor with HPV-associated anogenital cancer.

This clone is medium-sized. The gene calls are TRBV19 and TRBJ1-1; D gene unclear. V gave up 10 bases and J gave up 1 base, with 13 bases separating them. Germline lookup yields CDR1 LNHDA and CDR2 SQIVND (reference sequence). The CDR3 runs to 13 residues. CDR3 loop: CATSGGRNTEAFF. CDR3 DNA: TGTGCCACTTCGGGAGGTCGGAACACTGAAGCTTTCTTT.

The chain uses TRBV6-4 and TRBJ1-1, with 9 bases lining up with TRBD1. Germline V gene lookup returns CDR1 MRHNA and CDR2 SNTAGT. The ends lost 3 bases at V and 7 bases at J; junction bases unmatched: 3. CDR3 length: 13 residues. CDR3 sequence reads: CASSESGQGEAFF. The DNA for the CDR3 is TGTGCCAGCAGTGAATCGGGACAGGGTGAAGCTTTCTTT.

The chain employs TRBV25-1 and TRBJ2-7; TRBD1 matches 9 bases. Per the germline V gene, CDR1 is MGHDK and CDR2 is SYGVNS. V lost 7 bases and J lost 0; bases outside the gene matches: 1. This CDR3 is 13 amino acids long. CDR3 region: CASKTGGSYEQYF. DNA of the CDR3: TGTGCCAGCAAGACAGGGGGCTCCTACGAGCAGTACTTC.

This chain joins TRBV28 and TRBJ1-3; D is undetermined. Germline V gives CDR1 MDHEN, CDR2 SYDVKM. The CDR3 extends over 17 amino acids. The V end was cut by 2 bases, the J end by 0 bases, with 14 bases between. The CDR3 reads CASSLRDYLLSGNTIYF. CDR3 in DNA: TGTGCCAGCAGTTTAAGGGATTACCTCCTCTCTGGAAACACCATATATTTT.

This clone appeared a single time. The J gene is TRBJ1-2, the V gene TRBV5-1; D may be TRBD1 (6 bases). CDR1 is SGHRS, CDR2 YFSETQ, per germline. This CDR3 is built from 14 residues. V dropped 0 bases and J dropped 7 bases, with 13 bases sitting between them. CDR3 in amino acids: CASSLEGGLSGYTF. CDR3 DNA: TGCGCCAGCAGCTTGGAGGGGGGGCTGAGTGGCTACACCTTC.

The chain combines TRBV5-1 with TRBJ2-7; D not resolved. CDR1 is SGHRS and CDR2 is YFSETQ in the germline V gene. This CDR3 contains 17 residues. V was pared by 4 bases and J by 2 bases, with 22 bases between. CDR3 DNA sequence: TGCGCCAGCAGCCACTATAGCTTGAGGCAGTTTACCTACGAGCAGTACTTC. Residues: CASSHYSLRQFTYEQYF. Full variable domain (missing parts from reference TRBV5-1 and TRBJ2-7): KAGVTQTPRYLIKTRGQQVTLSCSPISGHRSVSWYQQTPGQGLQFLFEYFSETQRNKGNFPGRFSGRQFSNSRSEMNVSTLELGDSALYLCASSHYSLRQFTYEQYFGPGTRLTVT.

The chain joins TRBV2 to TRBJ2-7; tentatively, D is TRBD2 (7 bases). The CDR3 covers 16 residues. Germline CDR1 is SNHLY and CDR2 is FYNNEI. V was trimmed by 0 bases and J by 2 bases, leaving 14 bases between them. CDR3 region: CASSEALGGGPYEQYF. In nucleotides, the CDR3 is TGTGCCAGCAGTGAAGCGCTTGGGGGGGGCCCCTACGAGCAGTACTTC. Looking up the rest from reference TRBV2 and TRBJ2-7 gives the full variable domain: EPEVTQTPSHQVTQMGQEVILRCVPISNHLYFYWYRQILGQKVEFLVSFYNNEISEKSEIFDDQFSVERPDGSNFTLKIRSTKLEDSAMYFCASSEALGGGPYEQYFGPGTRLTVT.

This clone was seen more than once but under ten times. J is TRBJ2-5 and V is TRBV7-9, with D perhaps TRBD1 (6 bases). The ends were cut back, 2 bases at V and 7 bases at J, with 23 bases in the middle. The CDR3 covers 17 residues. Germline assignment: CDR1 SEHNR and CDR2 FQNEAQ (reference sequence). CDR3 loop: CASSLNPSAAGAPTQYF. CDR3 DNA: TGTGCCAGCAGCTTAAATCCGTCGGCGGCAGGGGCGCCGACCCAGTACTTC.

V gene TRBV7-2 combines with J gene TRBJ2-7; D is unresolved. This CDR3 contains 16 residues. Germline V CDR1 and CDR2: SGHTA, FQGNSA. With 1 base removed from V and 0 bases from J, the gap between germline ends came to 13 bases. The CDR3 DNA follows: TGTGCCAGCAGCTTAGACACGGTCCCCTCCTCCTACGAGCAGTACTTC. This gives the protein CASSLDTVPSSYEQYF.

The V call is TRBV7-9, the J call TRBJ2-7; 9 positions agree with TRBD1. Germline CDR1 reads SEHNR; CDR2 reads FQNEAQ (reference sequence). V lost 6 bases and J lost 0; bases outside the gene matches: 12. The CDR3 contains 17 residues. The CDR3 spells CASRDSQGQGPSYEQYF. As DNA, the CDR3 is TGTGCCAGCAGGGATTCACAGGGACAGGGACCCTCCTACGAGCAGTACTTC.

The chain uses TRBV5-1 and TRBJ2-3, with D maybe TRBD2 (7 bases). Germline V lookup: CDR1 SGHRS, CDR2 YFSETQ. This CDR3 is 14 amino acids long. The V and J ends lost 4 bases and 8 bases respectively, with 17 bases between them. For the CDR3, the DNA is TGCGCCAGCAGCGCGGACAGCCAGCGGGGTACGCAGTATTTT. It encodes CASSADSQRGTQYF.

The V call is TRBV7-6, the J call TRBJ1-4; 8 nucleotides match TRBD1. Germline CDR1 and CDR2: SGHVS and FNYEAQ. There are 15 residues in the CDR3. The V and J ends lost 5 bases and 5 bases, in that order; junction bases with no gene match: 7. DNA of the CDR3: TGTGCCAGCAGCCCACGGGACAGGACAAATGAAAAACTGTTTTTT. The encoded protein is CASSPRDRTNEKLFF.

The chain combines TRBV19 with TRBJ1-1; TRBD1 matches 7 bases. CDR1 and CDR2 (germline): LNHDA, SQIVND (reference sequence). Trimming took 0 bases from V and 5 from J; bases not matched to a gene: 12. The CDR3 loop spans 17 amino acids. The CDR3 nucleotides read TGTGCCAGTAGTATAGATACCCGGGCCAGGGGGGGGACTGAAGCTTTCTTT. It yields the protein CASSIDTRARGGTEAFF.

The V gene is TRBV6-6, the J gene TRBJ1-1; possibly TRBD1 for D (6 bases). Trimming removed 6 bases from V and 1 base from J, with 12 bases in between. This CDR3 comprises 14 residues. Per germline, CDR1 MNHNY and CDR2 SVGAGI (reference sequence). In nucleotides, the CDR3 is TGTGCCAGCAGATATACAGGGAAGAACACTGAAGCTTTCTTT. It yields the protein CASRYTGKNTEAFF.

The gene calls are TRBV7-3 and TRBJ2-3; D is unresolved. The CDR3 is 15 amino acids. In germline, CDR1 is SGHTA, CDR2 FQGTGA. The V end was cut by 6 bases, the J end by 4 bases, with 17 bases between. The CDR3 nucleotides read TGTGCCAGCAGTTCCTCCTCCCTCGAGGCAGATACGCAGTATTTT. It yields the protein CASSSSSLEADTQYF.

V and J are TRBV7-9 and TRBJ2-7; D unclear. Per the germline V gene, CDR1 is SEHNR and CDR2 is FQNEAQ (reference sequence). The V gene lost 7 bases and the J gene lost 1 base, with 14 bases spanning the gap. This CDR3 contains 14 residues. CDR3 region: CASTSTPVSYEQYF. The CDR3, as DNA: TGTGCCAGCACCTCTACTCCCGTATCCTACGAGCAGTACTTC.

This clone has only one observation. This chain uses TRBV29-1 with TRBJ2-7; 7 positions match TRBD1. The CDR3 is 15 residues long. Looked up from germline, CDR1 is SQVTM and CDR2 is ANQGSEA. Unmatched junction bases numbered 5, after V lost 0 bases and J lost 0 bases. Here the CDR3 DNA reads TGCAGCGTTGAAGAGAGGACAGGCTACTCCTACGAGCAGTACTTC. It is translated as CSVEERTGYSYEQYF.

This sequence joins TRBV2 and TRBJ2-7, with 9 bases matching TRBD1. CDR1 and CDR2 from the germline V gene are SNHLY and FYNNEI. This CDR3 comprises 17 residues. Trimming cost V 7 bases and J 0 bases; bases outside gene matches: 13. CDR3 loop: CASTGVGTGISSYEQYF. In nucleotides, the CDR3 is TGTGCCAGCACTGGGGTCGGGACAGGGATAAGCTCCTACGAGCAGTACTTC.

The V and J genes are TRBV5-3 and TRBJ1-1, with a weak D call TRBD1 (6 bases). TRBV5-3 has ORF status, its function being uncertain. V gave up 2 bases and J gave up 6 bases, with 26 bases separating them. This CDR3 spans 18 amino acids. In nucleotides, the CDR3 is TGTGCCAGAAGCTTCACTCAGGGGCTCCGGCCCGAACACTCTGAAGCTTTCTTT. Its protein is CARSFTQGLRPEHSEAFF.

The CDR3: CASSKSGPQSEKLFF. CDR3 in DNA: TGTGCCAGCAGCAAATCCGGGCCCCAGTCGGAAAAACTGTTTTTT. The chain combines TRBV28 with TRBJ1-4; D gene uncertain. V lost 6 bases to trimming and J lost 8 bases, with 19 bases between them. The CDR3 runs to 15 residues. The germline V gene has CDR1 MDHEN and CDR2 SYDVKM.

The rearrangement joins TRBV4-2 to TRBJ2-5, with D unclear. V dropped 4 bases and J dropped 5 bases, with 17 bases sitting between them. The CDR3 has 15 residues. CDR1 is LGHNA and CDR2 is YNFKEQ in the germline V gene. The CDR3 DNA reads as TGTGCCAGCAGCCCTACTCTAGATTCCTGGGAGACCCAGTACTTC. Residues: CASSPTLDSWETQYF.

This clone was seen only once. V and J are TRBV7-9 and TRBJ2-6; TRBD1 is a possible D gene (5 bases). Germline V gives CDR1 SEHNR, CDR2 FQNEAQ (reference sequence). V lost 3 bases and J lost 0, with 12 bases in between. The CDR3 loop spans 17 amino acids. The CDR3 loop is CASSLTEALSGANVLTF. CDR3 coding DNA: TGTGCCAGCAGCTTGACAGAGGCTCTCTCTGGGGCCAACGTCCTGACTTTC. Complete variable domain (other parts from reference TRBV7-9 and TRBJ2-6): DTGVSQNPRHKITKRGQNVTFRCDPISEHNRLYWYRQTLGQGPEFLTYFQNEAQLEKSRLLSDRFSAERPKGSFSTLEIQRTEQGDSAMYLCASSLTEALSGANVLTFGAGSRLTVL.

V and J are TRBV2 and TRBJ2-7; D is uncertain. This CDR3 is built from 15 residues. CDR1 is SNHLY and CDR2 is FYNNEI in the germline V gene. Trimming took off 7 bases at V and 8 bases at J, with 24 bases between the two ends. CDR3 bases: TGTGCCAGCAACTTATTAAGCTACCAGAGTACGAAGCAGTACTTC. It is translated as CASNLLSYQSTKQYF.

This clone was counted between two and nine times. This rearrangement joins TRBV5-1 to TRBJ1-2, with TRBD1 as a possible D gene (5 bases). This CDR3 spans 15 amino acids. Germline values: CDR1 SGHRS, CDR2 YFSETQ. The V end lost 4 bases, the J end lost 2 bases, and 15 bases lay between the germline ends. The CDR3 loop reads CASSPEVGHNYGYTF. The CDR3, as DNA: TGCGCCAGCAGCCCCGAAGTGGGGCACAACTATGGCTACACCTTC.

This clone was observed a few times. The chain joins TRBV9 to TRBJ1-6; no definite D call. This CDR3 region has 13 residues. V lost 0 bases and J lost 8, with 6 bases in between. Per germline, CDR1 SGDLS and CDR2 YYNGEE. CDR3 region: CASSVDQDSPLHF. DNA of the CDR3: TGTGCCAGCAGCGTAGACCAGGATTCACCCCTCCACTTT.

This sequence joins TRBV12-5 and TRBJ2-2; 7 nucleotides align to TRBD2. V gave up 8 bases and J gave up 6 bases; unmatched junction bases: 12. This CDR3 is built from 15 residues. Germline CDR1 and CDR2: LGHNT and FRNRAP. For the CDR3, the DNA is TGTGCTAGTTCCTTGGGCGGGAGTGGGGCCGGGGAGCTGTTTTTT. It specifies CASSLGGSGAGELFF.

The genes are TRBV4-1 and TRBJ2-7; D is uncertain. CDR1 and CDR2 from the germline V gene are MGHRA and YSYEKL. The CDR3 covers 16 residues. Trimming left V 0 bases short and J 3 bases short, with 15 bases between. CDR3 amino acids: CASSQDRDGWNYEQYF. CDR3 DNA sequence: TGCGCCAGCAGCCAAGACCGAGACGGATGGAACTACGAGCAGTACTTC.

This clone was counted only a few times. The V gene is TRBV19, the J gene TRBJ2-1; a possible D gene is TRBD2 (6 bases). CDR3 length: 16 amino acids. With 6 bases removed from V and 4 bases from J, the gap between germline ends came to 19 bases. CDR1 and CDR2 (germline): LNHDA, SQIVND (reference sequence). Here the CDR3 DNA reads TGTGCCAGTAGCCACCCGGGGGAGCGGCGTTACAATGAGCAGTTCTTC. Translation gives CASSHPGERRYNEQFF.

CDR3 in amino acids: CASSESLAASTDTQYF. CDR3 sequence (DNA): TGTGCCAGCAGTGAATCCCTAGCGGCCAGCACAGATACGCAGTATTTT. The rearrangement joins TRBV25-1 to TRBJ2-3; 7 nucleotides match TRBD2. V was clipped by 1 base and J by 0 bases; unmatched bases: 4. The CDR3 loop spans 16 amino acids. CDR1 and CDR2 (germline): MGHDK, SYGVNS.

This rearrangement joins TRBV15 to TRBJ1-1; possibly TRBD1 for D (5 bases). Germline CDR1 is LNHNV and CDR2 is YYDKDF (reference sequence). The CDR3 has 13 residues. V was shortened by 8 bases and J by 1 base, with 11 bases between the two germline ends. Here the CDR3 reads CATATGRNTEAFF. CDR3 DNA sequence: TGTGCCACCGCAACAGGAAGGAACACTGAAGCTTTCTTT.

This sequence joins TRBV6-1 and TRBJ2-6; TRBD1 matches at 9 bases. V lost 2 bases, J lost 0 bases, and 8 bases stayed unmatched. The CDR3 is made up of 19 amino acids. The germline V gene encodes CDR1 MNHNS and CDR2 SASEGT. The CDR3 DNA reads as TGTGCCAGCAGTGAATTTAGAGGGACAGGGATCTCTGGGGCCAACGTCCTGACTTTC. This codes for CASSEFRGTGISGANVLTF.

The chain links TRBV5-1 to TRBJ1-1; TRBD1 is a possible D gene (5 bases). Between the trimmed V and J ends, which lost 0 bases and 4 bases, there was a span of 16 bases. Germline-derived CDR1 and CDR2 are SGHRS and YFSETQ. CDR3 length: 16 residues. The CDR3 sequence: CASSLEPTGGGTEAFF. The CDR3 DNA follows: TGCGCCAGCAGCTTGGAGCCGACGGGCGGGGGCACTGAAGCTTTCTTT.